Listed below are T cell receptor beta chains from one sample, sequenced in a study of CD8 T cells in Susac syndrome. TCRdb re-derived calls from the immunoSEQ multiplex PCR reads in MiXCR, one entry per CDR3 protein. There are about 130,000 distinct CDR3 sequences in the sample; around 94% occur only once, and 0.2% to 0.25% lies in the top ten. The sample comprised CD8+ T cells from PBMCs. Receptor source: a human donor with Susac syndrome. Each CDR3 is given with its conserved first and last residue. The order of the fields is V gene, clone size, J gene, D gene, CDR3 length, CDR3 protein, CDR3 DNA. The D gene is left open where the match is weak. Where a row states a size, it is once, few, many or the class of an expanded clone; other rows omit it.

TRBV9	.	TRBJ1-6	.	14	CASSEDGLNSPLHF	TGTGCCAGCAGCGAGGACGGTCTGAATTCACCCCTCCACTTT
TRBV15	.	TRBJ2-5	TRBD1	17	CATSSPLPSGQPRNQYF	TGTGCCACCAGCAGCCCCCTCCCCTCGGGACAGCCAAGAAACCAGTACTTC
TRBV3-1	few	TRBJ2-7	TRBD1	14	CASSQGTGAYEQYF	TGTGCCAGCAGCCAGGGGACAGGCGCCTACGAGCAGTACTTC
TRBV30	.	TRBJ1-1	TRBD1	15	CAWGTGTGPNTEAFF	TGTGCCTGGGGAACCGGGACAGGGCCCAACACTGAAGCTTTCTTT
TRBV7-9	.	TRBJ1-5	.	15	CASSPSGGSNQPQHF	TGTGCCAGCAGCCCAAGCGGTGGTAGCAATCAGCCCCAGCATTTT
TRBV4-3	.	TRBJ2-7	.	15	CASSQDRARAYEQYF	TGCGCCAGCAGCCAAGATAGGGCCAGAGCCTACGAGCAGTACTTC
TRBV12-3/TRBV12-4	once	TRBJ2-7	TRBD2	14	CASSSGLAGDEQYF	TGTGCCAGCAGTTCGGGACTAGCGGGAGACGAGCAGTACTTC
TRBV20-1	.	TRBJ2-7	TRBD2	15	CSARGLTSGLYEQYF	TGCAGTGCTAGAGGATTGACTAGCGGCCTCTACGAGCAGTACTTC
TRBV3-1	.	TRBJ1-5	.	15	CASSQDRGANQPQHF	TGTGCCAGCAGCCAAGATCGGGGGGCGAATCAGCCCCAGCATTTT
TRBV12-3/TRBV12-4	.	TRBJ2-1	.	17	CASSLDRGAGPYNEQFF	TGTGCCAGCAGTCTCGACAGGGGAGCGGGACCCTACAATGAGCAGTTCTTC
TRBV20-1	.	TRBJ2-3	TRBD2	14	CSAPREDSTDTQYF	TGCAGTGCGCCCCGGGAGGATAGCACAGATACGCAGTATTTT
TRBV15	.	TRBJ2-1	.	14	CATSRDALTDEQFF	TGTGCCACCAGCAGAGACGCCCTAACTGATGAGCAGTTCTTC
TRBV14	.	TRBJ2-7	TRBD1	15	CASSHLPGTGVEQYF	TGTGCCAGCAGCCACCTACCCGGGACAGGGGTCGAGCAGTACTTC
TRBV4-1	.	TRBJ1-1	.	15	CASSLSATDRTEAFF	TGCGCCAGCAGCCTATCCGCGACAGATAGGACTGAAGCTTTCTTT